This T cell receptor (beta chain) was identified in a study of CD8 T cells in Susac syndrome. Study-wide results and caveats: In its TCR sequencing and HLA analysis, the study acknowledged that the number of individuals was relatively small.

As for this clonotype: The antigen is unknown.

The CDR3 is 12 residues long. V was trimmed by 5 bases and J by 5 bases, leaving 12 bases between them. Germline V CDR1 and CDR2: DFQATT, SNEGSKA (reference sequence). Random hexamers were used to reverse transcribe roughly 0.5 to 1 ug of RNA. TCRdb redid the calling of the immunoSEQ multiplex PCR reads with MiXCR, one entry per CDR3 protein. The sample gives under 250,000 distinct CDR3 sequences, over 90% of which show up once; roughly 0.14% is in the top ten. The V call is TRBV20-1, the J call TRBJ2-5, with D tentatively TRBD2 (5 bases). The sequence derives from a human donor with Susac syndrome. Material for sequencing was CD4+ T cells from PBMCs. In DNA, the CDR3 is TGCAGTGCTTTGGACTCCCCCGAGACCCAGTACTTC. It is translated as CSALDSPETQYF.